The sequence of this T cell receptor (beta chain) was determined in a study of blood T cell repertoires in COVID-19. Study as a whole: From the United States, Italy and Spain came samples of acute and convalescent COVID-19. From T cells, B-cell-depleted T cells, or PBMCs came the material, which was cDNA or gDNA.

As originally analysed: Estimated nucleated cell counts came from reference gene primer amplification. Assay used: immunoSEQ multiplex PCR; TCRdb lists only in-frame clones, some missing. Clone size and V and J calls were adopted from that table, with D and trimming inferred from the DNA. The table has over 120,000 clones, around four fifths seen once. V lost 6 bases to trimming and J lost 6 bases; unmatched junction nucleotides: 17. Looked up from germline, CDR1 is MDHEN and CDR2 is SYDVKM. This CDR3 is built from 17 residues. The chain joins TRBV28 to TRBJ1-5, with TRBD1 identical over 7 bases. Sample: peripheral blood. This clonotype was sampled from a human donor in a cohort sampled during active COVID-19. CDR3 protein: CASSRFPDRSGTQPQHF. The CDR3 nucleotides are TGTGCCAGCAGCCGCTTCCCGGACAGGTCGGGGACTCAGCCCCAGCATTTT.